The present entry profiles one T cell receptor (beta chain) with its context. Time point in this sample: pretreatment peripheral blood. This sample was taken from a study of PD-L1 blockade in urothelial cancer. CDR3 length: 19 residues. Per germline, CDR1 MNHEY and CDR2 SMNVEV (reference sequence). Trimming removed 4 bases from V and 6 bases from J; junction bases left unmatched: 21. The method was immunoSEQ multiplex PCR; TCRdb's version includes in-frame clones alone and lacks a portion of them. The data show tens of thousands of clones, roughly 87% seen once. Sequenced material: PBMCs, taken around atezolizumab (anti-PD-L1) treatment. The V gene is TRBV27, the J gene TRBJ2-7; 10 positions match TRBD1. The receptor was derived from a woman aged 55-69 years with urothelial cancer. CDR3 amino acids: CASSSPRTGGAGLLSEQYF. CDR3 DNA sequence: TGTGCCAGCAGTTCCCCGCGGACAGGGGGGGCGGGACTCCTTAGCGAGCAGTACTTC.